Presented here are 14 T cell receptor beta chains from one specimen sequenced in a study of blood T cell repertoires in COVID-19. Sequenced by immunoSEQ multiplex PCR; TCRdb stores in-frame clones only, minus some. The sample records 250,000 to 400,000 clones, around 87% being singletons. The sequenced sample was PBMCs or T cells enriched from blood (not recorded which). The receptor set was obtained from a woman in her 30s who had recovered from COVID-19.

The J gene is TRBJ2-7, the V gene TRBV27; the D gene is possibly TRBD1 (5 bases). Germline values: CDR1 MNHEY, CDR2 SMNVEV (reference sequence). CDR3 length: 14 residues. Deletions cut 8 bases from V and 4 bases from J, with 18 bases between. CDR3 sequence (DNA): TGTGCCAGCCGTCAGGGCGGATTTCGGTACGAGCAGTACTTC. Its protein is CASRQGGFRYEQYF.

This clone was found a few times. This chain's CDR3 is CASSFDSSGQGRSPLHF. The CDR3 bases are TGCGCCAGCAGCTTCGACTCCTCGGGACAGGGCCGATCACCCCTCCACTTT. The chain has TRBV5-1 and TRBJ1-6, with 9 positions matching TRBD1. Germline CDR1 reads SGHRS; CDR2 reads YFSETQ. The junction had 13 bases not matched to a gene; V was cut back by 2 bases and J by 10 bases. The CDR3 length is 17 residues.

The chain couples TRBV5-1 to TRBJ1-2; 11 nucleotides agree with TRBD1. V lost 3 bases and J lost 8; bases outside the gene matches: 9. Germline loops: CDR1 SGHRS, CDR2 YFSETQ. This CDR3 contains 15 residues. The CDR3 DNA sequence: TGCGCCAGCAGCTCCGTAGGACAGGGGGCGGTCGGCTACACCTTC. Its protein is CASSSVGQGAVGYTF.

The genes are TRBV5-6 and TRBJ1-2; 7 bases fit TRBD1. The germline V gene has CDR1 SGHDT and CDR2 YYEEEE. The V and J ends lost 4 bases and 4 bases, in that order; junction bases with no gene match: 7. The CDR3 is made up of 14 amino acids. CDR3 in DNA: TGTGCCAGCAGCCGCCTGGACAGGCCCTATGGCTACACCTTC. It encodes CASSRLDRPYGYTF. Supplemented by reference TRBV5-6 and TRBJ1-2, the full variable domain reads DAGVTQSPTHLIKTRGQQVTLRCSPKSGHDTVSWYQQALGQGPQFIFQYYEEEERQRGNFPDRFSGHQFPNYSSELNVNALLLGDSALYLCASSRLDRPYGYTFGSGTRLTVV.

The chain carries TRBV6-5 and TRBJ2-1; a possible D gene is TRBD2 (5 bases). The CDR3 loop spans 16 amino acids. In germline, CDR1 is MNHEY, CDR2 SVGAGI. V gave up 2 bases and J gave up 8 bases, with 19 bases separating them. This chain's CDR3 is CASSYESAPIGDEQFF. In nucleotides, the CDR3 is TGTGCCAGCAGTTACGAGTCGGCCCCCATCGGGGATGAGCAGTTCTTC.

The V gene is TRBV10-1, the J gene TRBJ2-7; D may be TRBD1 (5 bases). The germline CDR1 and CDR2 sequences are WNHNN and SYGVQD (reference sequence). The CDR3 loop spans 14 amino acids. Deletions cut 2 bases from V and 6 bases from J, with 14 bases between. The CDR3 sequence: CASSEEIGVSEQYF. The CDR3 region has the DNA TGCGCCAGCAGTGAGGAGATAGGGGTGAGCGAGCAGTACTTC.

This clone has just a few counts. The rearrangement links TRBV19 to TRBJ1-5; 8 bases match TRBD1. Germline V gives CDR1 LNHDA, CDR2 SQIVND (reference sequence). With 6 bases clipped from V and 5 bases from J, the junction kept 6 bases outside the gene matches. This CDR3 has 14 amino acids. CDR3 nucleotide sequence: TGTGCCAGTAGCACAACAGGGGGAGATCAGCCCCAGCATTTT. Translated: CASSTTGGDQPQHF.

On this clone: The same CDR3 also results from other DNA sequences found in this sample. The chain is built from TRBV19 and TRBJ1-1; the match to TRBD1 covers 7 bases. CDR1 LNHDA and CDR2 SQIVND come from the germline V gene (reference sequence). The CDR3 runs to 13 residues. V shed 2 bases, J shed 5 bases, and the junction held 2 bases outside the gene matches. The CDR3 sequence: CASSISRGTEAFF. The CDR3 coding sequence is TGTGCCAGTAGTATATCCAGGGGGACTGAAGCTTTCTTT.

There are a few counts of this clone. The chain couples TRBV6-5 to TRBJ2-4; TRBD2 might be the D (5 bases). V was shortened by 6 bases and J by 8 bases, with 8 bases between the two germline ends. The CDR3 runs 11 residues. Looked up from germline, CDR1 is MNHEY and CDR2 is SVGAGI. The CDR3 coding sequence is TGTGCCAGCAGGTTCGGGGACATTCAGTACTTC. Its translation is CASRFGDIQYF.

Here the CDR3 DNA reads TGTGCCAGCAGCTTAAACAGGGGAACTAATGAAAAACTGTTTTTT. This codes for CASSLNRGTNEKLFF. This chain uses TRBV6-6 with TRBJ1-4; TRBD1 aligns across 7 bases. Germline V lookup: CDR1 MNHNY, CDR2 SVGAGI (reference sequence). This CDR3 contains 15 residues. V lost 6 bases and J lost 1; bases outside the gene matches: 5.

V gene TRBV5-8 combines with J gene TRBJ1-1, with 12 bases that match TRBD1. Germline values: CDR1 SGHTS, CDR2 YDEGEE. This CDR3 has 15 amino acids. After removal of 3 bases from V and 9 bases from J, the junction contained 9 bases not matched to a gene. CDR3 DNA: TGTGCCAGCAGCTCGAGGGGACAGGGGGCTCTTAAAGCTTTCTTT. Encoded protein: CASSSRGQGALKAFF.

V usage is TRBV29-1 and J usage is TRBJ2-1; TRBD1 aligns across 8 bases. This CDR3 is built from 15 residues. Germline CDR1 and CDR2: SQVTM and ANQGSEA. Unmatched junction bases numbered 3, after V lost 1 base and J lost 1 base. CDR3 DNA sequence: TGCAGCGTTGAAGCGCACAGGGGGTCCTACAATGAGCAGTTCTTC. It yields the protein CSVEAHRGSYNEQFF.

The table lists this clone with a few counts. The chain is built from TRBV7-8 and TRBJ1-2; 10 bases line up with TRBD1. This CDR3 region has 16 residues. The germline V gene encodes CDR1 SGHVS and CDR2 FQNEAQ. The V and J ends lost 5 bases and 5 bases, in that order; junction bases with no gene match: 11. The CDR3 sequence: CASSPWGQGRPYGYTF. CDR3 nucleotide sequence: TGTGCCAGCAGCCCCTGGGGACAGGGGAGGCCTTATGGCTACACCTTC. Together with reference TRBV7-8 and TRBJ1-2, the CDR3 gives the full variable domain: GAGVSQSPRYKVAKRGQDVALRCDPISGHVSLFWYQQALGQGPEFLTYFQNEAQLDKSGLPSDRFFAERPEGSVSTLKIQRTQQEDSAVYLCASSPWGQGRPYGYTFGSGTRLTVV.

The V call is TRBV19, the J call TRBJ1-1; D unresolved. V lost 5 bases, J lost 1 base, and 17 bases lay in between. This CDR3 is 16 amino acids long. CDR1 LNHDA and CDR2 SQIVND come from the germline V gene (reference sequence). In nucleotides, the CDR3 is TGTGCCAGTAGTTGGCAGGTAGGCGTCCCGAACACTGAAGCTTTCTTT. Translated, it gives CASSWQVGVPNTEAFF.